Listed below are T cell receptor beta chains from one sample, sequenced in a study of T cell repertoires in cytomegalovirus infection. MiXCR, applied by TCRdb to the reads, yields one record per CDR3 protein. The sample has 510,000 or so distinct CDR3 sequences, roughly 29% seen once; the top ten hold over 10%. Sequencing input: PBMCs. The source of these receptors is a human donor in good health (CMV status not recorded). Some clones in this sample may be carry-over from other donors' samples. CDR3s include the opening cysteine and the closing phenylalanine or tryptophan. Each record gives: J gene, D gene, V gene, clone size, CDR3 DNA, CDR3 protein. D genes are given only for firm matches. Expanded clones get a size class; other rows say once, few or many, or leave the size out.

TRBJ1-5 | TRBD1 | TRBV27 | . | TGTGCCAGCAGTCGGACAGGGTTGAGCAATCAGCCCCAGCATTTT | CASSRTGLSNQPQHF
TRBJ2-3 | TRBD2 | TRBV20-1 | few | TGCAGTGCTAGACCTGTCGGGACTAGCATCAGGACGCAGTATTTT | CSARPVGTSIRTQYF
TRBJ2-6 | . | TRBV7-9 | many | TGTGCCAGCAGCTTGGTGGTTAACGGGGCCAACGTCCTGACTTTC | CASSLVVNGANVLTF
TRBJ1-2 | TRBD1 | TRBV6-5 | few | TGTGCCAGCAGTTACCTAGGACAGGGGGCTGGAGGCTACACCTTC | CASSYLGQGAGGYTF
TRBJ1-4 | . | TRBV6-6 | . | TGTGCCAGCCTTGCCCTTTACCCGGGTGAAAAACTGTTTTTT | CASLALYPGEKLFF
TRBJ2-4 | TRBD2 | TRBV7-2 | many | TGTGCCAGCAGCCCTGGGACTAGCGGGAGGGCTATTCAGTACTTC | CASSPGTSGRAIQYF
TRBJ2-3 | TRBD2 | TRBV15 | once | TGTGCCACCGGGGGGGATCCAGGGAATCGGGGCACAGATACGCAGTATTTT | CATGGDPGNRGTDTQYF
TRBJ2-2 | . | TRBV7-2 | few | TGTGCCAGCAGCTCAGGGACGGCCCTCCGCGCCGGGGAGCTGTTTTTT | CASSSGTALRAGELFF
TRBJ1-2 | . | TRBV6-6 | . | TGTGCCAGCAGTCACCGGGGAGGGCAGAACTATGGCTACACCTTC | CASSHRGGQNYGYTF
TRBJ1-1 | TRBD1 | TRBV7-4 | few | TGTGCCAGCAGCCCCTGGACAGGGAGGGAAGCTTTCTTT | CASSPWTGREAFF
TRBJ1-1 | TRBD1 | TRBV2 | . | TGTGCCATCTCGCTAGGATCATCAGGGGGGTATACTGAAGCTTTCTTT | CAISLGSSGGYTEAFF
TRBJ1-1 | . | TRBV7-9 | many | TGTGCCAGCAGGGCGGCGGAGGGCGAAGGTAGCACTGAAGCTTTCTTT | CASRAAEGEGSTEAFF
TRBJ2-1 | TRBD1 | TRBV5-1 | . | TGCGCCAGCAGTATACAGGGGTTCGATGAGCAGTTCTTC | CASSIQGFDEQFF
TRBJ1-5 | TRBD1 | TRBV28 | few | TGTGCCAGCAGTCACCGGGACAGGGACCAGCCCCAGCATTTT | CASSHRDRDQPQHF
TRBJ2-1 | TRBD2 | TRBV30 | . | TGTGCCTGGATGGTTCTCGGCGGGAGGGCCAGGTCTGAGCAGTTCTTC | CAWMVLGGRARSEQFF
TRBJ1-2 | . | TRBV12-3/TRBV12-4 | many | TGTGCCAGCAGCGGAGCGACAGGACGGGCGCATGGCTACACCTTC | CASSGATGRAHGYTF
TRBJ2-1 | . | TRBV7-8 | few | TGTGCCAGCAGCTTATTAGGCAGGGAGTGGGGTGGCTACAATGAGCAGTTCTTC | CASSLLGREWGGYNEQFF
TRBJ2-1 | TRBD2 | TRBV7-9 | . | TGTGCCAGCAGCTTCGGCGGGAGAGTGAATGAGCAGTTCTTC | CASSFGGRVNEQFF
TRBJ1-5 | . | TRBV28 | . | TGTGCCAGCAGCCTCTTCCCCACAATGGGGCATCAGCCCCAGCATTTT | CASSLFPTMGHQPQHF
TRBJ1-4 | TRBD1 | TRBV11-2 | . | TGTGCCAGCAGCGTGCTGGGACAGTTTAATGAAAAACTGTTTTTT | CASSVLGQFNEKLFF
TRBJ2-4 | TRBD1 | TRBV12-3/TRBV12-4 | few | TGTGCCAGCAGTCGGACAGGGGTGGGCATTCAGTACTTC | CASSRTGVGIQYF
TRBJ2-1 | . | TRBV6-1 | . | TGTGCCAGCAGTGAGATAGCAAGGGGGAATGAGCAGTTCTTC | CASSEIARGNEQFF
TRBJ2-3 | . | TRBV20-1 | . | TGCAGTGCTAGAAGAGCTAGCTTCGCAGATACGCAGTATTTT | CSARRASFADTQYF
TRBJ1-1 | . | TRBV19 | . | TGTGCCAGTAGTATGGGGACTGTGAACACTGAAGCTTTCTTT | CASSMGTVNTEAFF
TRBJ2-1 | . | TRBV7-2 | many | TGTGCCAGCAGCTCCCAGGGCGGCAGGTACAATGAGCAGTTCTTC | CASSSQGGRYNEQFF
TRBJ2-1 | . | TRBV19 | . | TGTGCCAGTACAGGGGGGCGCGTCCCCGAGCAGTTCTTC | CASTGGRVPEQFF
TRBJ2-7 | . | TRBV28 | . | TGTGCCTCCCAGACCTCCGGGACCAACTCCTACGAGCAGTACTTC | CASQTSGTNSYEQYF
TRBJ2-3 | . | TRBV12-3/TRBV12-4 | few | TGTGCCAGCGGACCCACGGGGGCGGGAGTTACCGATACGCAGTATTTT | CASGPTGAGVTDTQYF
TRBJ1-5 | . | TRBV7-2 | . | TGTGCCAGCAGCGATATTGCAGGGTTAGGTCAGCCCCAGCATTTT | CASSDIAGLGQPQHF
TRBJ1-2 | . | TRBV20-1 | . | TGCAGTGCTAGAGATCTATACGGATCTAAGAGGGATGGCTACACCTTC | CSARDLYGSKRDGYTF
TRBJ2-4 | . | TRBV7-2 | few | TGTGCCAGCAGCTTGGTCGGGGTCAAAAACATTCAGTACTTC | CASSLVGVKNIQYF
TRBJ1-5 | TRBD1 | TRBV20-1 | . | TGCAGTGCGTGGACAGGGAAGAATCAGCCCCAGCATTTT | CSAWTGKNQPQHF
TRBJ2-4 | . | TRBV19 | . | TGTGCCAGTAGGACCGCGAGAAGGAGTGAAAACATTCAGTACTTC | CASRTARRSENIQYF
TRBJ1-2 | . | TRBV2 | few | TGTGCCAGCAGGAGCATGAGTAACTATGGCTACACCTTC | CASRSMSNYGYTF
TRBJ2-5 | TRBD2 | TRBV11-2 | . | TGTGCCAGCAGCCAGGCAGCGGGAGGAGGGGAGACCCAGTACTTC | CASSQAAGGGETQYF
TRBJ2-5 | TRBD2 | TRBV7-9 | . | TGTGCCAGCAGCCCGTACATAGCGGGGGGTCTCCAAGAGACCCAGTACTTC | CASSPYIAGGLQETQYF
TRBJ2-7 | . | TRBV6-2/TRBV6-3 | once | TGTGCCAGCAGTGAGGACACCTACTACGAGCAGTACTTC | CASSEDTYYEQYF
TRBJ2-1 | TRBD2 | TRBV7-9 | few | TGTGCCAGCAGCTTAGTGGCCAGCGGGAGGGCCCCGATCGGGCAGTTCTTC | CASSLVASGRAPIGQFF
TRBJ1-2 | TRBD1 | TRBV7-2 | few | TGTGCCAGCAGCCTTAGCGGGACAGGGGGTAGGGGCTACACCTTC | CASSLSGTGGRGYTF
TRBJ2-3 | . | TRBV6-2/TRBV6-3 | . | TGTGCCAGCAGTTACGGTCCAGATACGCAGTATTTT | CASSYGPDTQYF
TRBJ2-1 | TRBD1 | TRBV7-3 | . | TGTGCCAGCAGCTTAAATACAGGGGGCAATGAGCAGTTCTTC | CASSLNTGGNEQFF
TRBJ2-3 | TRBD2 | TRBV7-9 | many | TGTGCCAGCAGCAGGACTAGAACGCAGTATTTT | CASSRTRTQYF
TRBJ2-7 | TRBD2 | TRBV12-3/TRBV12-4 | many | TGTGCCAGCAGTCGGGAGTTAGCGGGAGTCGAGCAGTACTTC | CASSRELAGVEQYF
TRBJ2-5 | . | TRBV9 | . | TGTGCCAGCAGCGTAGCGGGGGCAGGGGAGACCCAGTACTTC | CASSVAGAGETQYF
TRBJ2-7 | TRBD2 | TRBV4-2 | . | TGTGCCAGCAGCCAAGATTCACTAGCGGGGACCTACGAGCAGTACTTC | CASSQDSLAGTYEQYF
TRBJ1-1 | . | TRBV29-1 | . | TGCAGCGCCTCGGACGTTGGATACACTGAAGCTTTCTTT | CSASDVGYTEAFF